One and the same sample provided the 31 T cell receptor beta chains below, sequenced in a study of vaccination and CD4 T cells after COVID-19. Cultured CD4+ T cell DNA underwent sequencing with the Oncomine TCR Beta short-read assay. In TCRdb, the PCR reads were re-called with MiXCR into one record per CDR3 protein. The sample holds about 23,000 distinct CDR3 sequences; under 70% are singletons and the top ten take approximately 3%. These receptors are not linked to any known antigen. Treatment noted: roughly 11-day PBMC culture with coronavirus spike peptide pools or control peptides (ViraFEST assay). Material: CD4+ T cells from blood, cultured in vitro. All receptors derive from a human donor who had recovered from COVID-19.

This rearrangement joins TRBV2 to TRBJ1-1, with D unresolved. Germline V lookup: CDR1 SNHLY, CDR2 FYNNEI. The CDR3 has 14 amino acids. Trimming left V 4 bases short and J 4 bases short, with 13 bases between. The CDR3: CASSVRGLGTEAFF. As DNA, the CDR3 is TGTGCCAGCAGTGTGAGAGGTCTGGGCACTGAAGCTTTCTTT.

The chain couples TRBV20-1 to TRBJ2-6; D is possibly TRBD1 (8 bases). Per germline, CDR1 DFQATT and CDR2 SNEGSKA (reference sequence). The germline V and J ends were trimmed by 5 bases and 2 bases, with 19 bases remaining between them. There are 17 residues in the CDR3. This CDR3 is CSAPGGAGVAGANVLTF. For the CDR3, the DNA is TGCAGTGCTCCAGGGGGCGCGGGGGTGGCTGGGGCCAACGTCCTGACTTTC.

This rearrangement joins TRBV10-3 to TRBJ1-1; TRBD1 matches 10 bases. The length of the CDR3 is 17 residues. CDR1 is ENHRY and CDR2 is SYGVKD in the germline V gene. V was pared by 2 bases and J by 1 base, with 7 bases of the junction left unmatched. CDR3 sequence reads: CAISEPGQGRRNTEAFF. CDR3 DNA sequence: TGTGCCATCAGTGAGCCGGGACAGGGGAGGAGGAACACTGAAGCTTTCTTT.

The genes are TRBV5-1 and TRBJ1-2, with D perhaps TRBD1 (5 bases). The CDR3 length is 14 residues. Germline lookup yields CDR1 SGHRS and CDR2 YFSETQ. Between the trimmed V and J ends, which lost 0 bases and 3 bases, there was a span of 9 bases. As DNA, the CDR3 is TGCGCCAGCAGCTTGGGGGGACGAGACTATGGCTACACCTTC. As protein: CASSLGGRDYGYTF.

This clonotype has a handful of counts. V gene TRBV6-2 or TRBV6-3 combines with J gene TRBJ1-2, with D possibly being TRBD1 (5 bases). There are 14 residues in the CDR3. Germline CDR1 and CDR2: MNHEY and SVGEGT. V was pared by 7 bases and J by 2 bases, with 14 bases between. The CDR3 protein is CASKGVLMNYGYTF. CDR3 coding DNA: TGTGCCAGCAAAGGGGTGTTGATGAACTATGGCTACACCTTC.

The chain couples TRBV7-3 to TRBJ1-6; D gene ambiguous. CDR1 SGHTA and CDR2 FQGTGA come from the germline V gene. V lost 0 bases and J lost 0, with 3 bases in between. The CDR3 is 15 residues long. Here the CDR3 reads CASSLTSSYNSPLHF. The CDR3 DNA reads TGTGCCAGCAGCTTAACAAGCTCCTATAATTCACCCCTCCACTTT.

The chain links TRBV27 to TRBJ2-2, with 7 positions matching TRBD1. CDR1 and CDR2 from the germline V gene are MNHEY and SMNVEV (reference sequence). The CDR3 has 15 amino acids. J gave up 7 bases and V 11 bases, and 16 bases lay outside the gene matches. The CDR3 sequence is CAGKLRPTGYGELFF. CDR3 nucleotide sequence: TGTGCCGGCAAGCTACGACCGACAGGGTACGGGGAGCTGTTTTTT.

This clonotype was seen a handful of times. V usage is TRBV18 and J usage is TRBJ1-5; D perhaps matches TRBD1 (6 bases). The ends were cut back, 5 bases at V and 3 bases at J, with 14 bases in the middle. CDR1 KGHSH and CDR2 LQKENI come from the germline V gene. This CDR3 spans 15 amino acids. The CDR3 nucleotides read TGTGCCAGCTCAGCACAGGGCATCGTCAATCAGCCCCAGCATTTT. Protein sequence: CASSAQGIVNQPQHF.

The chain carries TRBV7-8 and TRBJ1-1; 8 nucleotides align to TRBD1. CDR1 is SGHVS, CDR2 FQNEAQ, per germline. J lost 5 bases, V lost 5 bases, and 7 bases had no gene match. The CDR3 loop spans 14 amino acids. The CDR3 reads CASSIQGVGTEAFF. CDR3 sequence (DNA): TGTGCCAGCAGCATACAGGGGGTTGGGACTGAAGCTTTCTTT.

This clonotype was recorded once. The chain carries TRBV10-1 and TRBJ2-3, with no clear D. CDR3 size: 11 residues. Looked up from germline, CDR1 is WNHNN and CDR2 is SYGVQD (reference sequence). With 2 bases removed from V and 8 bases from J, the gap between germline ends came to 5 bases. The CDR3 DNA reads TGCGCCAGCAGTGAGACGGCTACGCAGTATTTT. It translates to CASSETATQYF.

The chain is built from TRBV19 and TRBJ2-2, with D unresolved. V lost 5 bases and J lost 1, with 8 bases in between. The CDR3 has 14 amino acids. Germline V gene lookup returns CDR1 LNHDA and CDR2 SQIVND (reference sequence). CDR3 bases: TGTGCCAGTAGTCCTGAGCTGAACACCGGGGAGCTGTTTTTT. Translated, it gives CASSPELNTGELFF.

The chain couples TRBV2 to TRBJ2-5, with 10 bases matching TRBD1. Germline V gives CDR1 SNHLY, CDR2 FYNNEI. V lost 6 bases, J lost 5 bases, and 6 bases stayed unmatched. The CDR3 spans 14 residues. CDR3 in amino acids: CASRDGTGAETQYF. CDR3 nucleotides: TGTGCCAGCAGGGACGGGACAGGGGCGGAGACCCAGTACTTC. Using reference TRBV2 and TRBJ2-5 for the parts outside the CDR3, the full variable domain is EPEVTQTPSHQVTQMGQEVILRCVPISNHLYFYWYRQILGQKVEFLVSFYNNEISEKSEIFDDQFSVERPDGSNFTLKIRSTKLEDSAMYFCASRDGTGAETQYFGPGTRLLVL.

The chain links TRBV6-1 to TRBJ1-5; D not certain. The CDR3 totals 14 residues. The V end lost 6 bases, the J end lost 0 bases, and 9 bases lay between the germline ends. Germline V gives CDR1 MNHNS, CDR2 SASEGT. CDR3 loop: CASRGGYSNQPQHF. DNA of the CDR3: TGTGCCAGCAGGGGCGGTTATAGCAATCAGCCCCAGCATTTT.

This clonotype has just one count. V gene TRBV7-9 combines with J gene TRBJ2-3; 12 positions agree with TRBD2. There are 15 residues in the CDR3. Germline CDR1 reads SEHNR; CDR2 reads FQNEAQ (reference sequence). V gave up 5 bases and J gave up 0 bases; unmatched junction bases: 0. The CDR3 DNA sequence: TGTGCCAGCAGCACTAGCGGGAGGAGCACAGATACGCAGTATTTT. Translating gives CASSTSGRSTDTQYF.

This clonotype showed up just a few times. The chain is built from TRBV20-1 and TRBJ1-2, with 7 bases fitting TRBD1. After removal of 6 bases from V and 4 bases from J, the junction contained 5 bases not matched to a gene. The CDR3 loop spans 12 amino acids. Per the germline V gene, CDR1 is DFQATT and CDR2 is SNEGSKA (reference sequence). CDR3 in DNA: TGCAGTGCAAGACAGGGTGGCTATGGCTACACCTTC. It is translated as CSARQGGYGYTF.

This chain connects TRBV19 to TRBJ1-4; D is unclear. This CDR3 is 15 amino acids long. CDR1 LNHDA and CDR2 SQIVND come from the germline V gene (reference sequence). V was trimmed by 6 bases and J by 4 bases, leaving 15 bases between them. CDR3 sequence (DNA): TGTGCCAGTAGCCCCGGCGCTCAGGTTAATGAAAAACTGTTTTTT. Its protein is CASSPGAQVNEKLFF.

The CDR3 loop reads CASSIWIAGEALYEQYF. The CDR3 bases are TGTGCCAGCAGCATCTGGATAGCGGGGGAGGCCCTCTACGAGCAGTACTTC. The chain carries TRBV21-1 and TRBJ2-7; the table's D call of TRBD2 was not tested on the DNA. TRBV21-1 is recorded as a pseudogene. The CDR3 length is 17 residues.

This rearrangement joins TRBV6-1 to TRBJ1-2, with a tentative D call TRBD1 (5 bases). V was shortened by 5 bases and J by 8 bases, with 12 bases between the two germline ends. The CDR3 runs to 12 residues. Germline CDR1 MNHNS, CDR2 SASEGT. The CDR3 is CASSRPQGGYTF. CDR3 coding DNA: TGTGCCAGCAGTCGGCCGCAGGGAGGCTACACCTTC.

This clonotype showed up just a few times. The chain has TRBV20-1 and TRBJ2-3; TRBD2 agrees at 7 bases. The germline V gene has CDR1 DFQATT and CDR2 SNEGSKA (reference sequence). This CDR3 has 14 amino acids. Losses at the gene ends were 5 bases for V and 3 bases for J; bases not matched to a gene: 8. The CDR3 loop is CSAPSRRGTDTQYF. The DNA for the CDR3 is TGCAGTGCTCCGTCGAGGCGGGGGACAGATACGCAGTATTTT.

The rearrangement joins TRBV6-1 to TRBJ2-7; D is undetermined. The CDR3 contains 15 residues. Germline V gene lookup returns CDR1 MNHNS and CDR2 SASEGT. Trimming took 6 bases from V and 4 from J, leaving 19 bases between them. CDR3 protein: CASRPLPASGYEQYF. The DNA of the CDR3 is TGTGCCAGCAGGCCTCTTCCGGCCTCCGGGTACGAGCAGTACTTC.

The chain employs TRBV6-1 and TRBJ1-2; 8 positions match TRBD1. With 5 bases clipped from V and 3 bases from J, the junction kept 8 bases outside the gene matches. The CDR3 sequence is 15 residues long. Germline V gene lookup returns CDR1 MNHNS and CDR2 SASEGT. The CDR3 region has the DNA TGTGCCAGCAGTCAGACAGGGGTAGTTGACTATGGCTACACCTTC. It specifies CASSQTGVVDYGYTF.

The V and J genes are TRBV6-2 or TRBV6-3 and TRBJ2-2, with 15 positions matching TRBD2. V trimming: 6 bases; J trimming: 1 base; junction bases outside the gene matches: 9. The CDR3 is 19 residues long. Germline-derived CDR1 and CDR2 are MNHEY and SVGEGT. This CDR3 is CASSRPGLAGGLNTGELFF. The CDR3 DNA reads TGTGCCAGCAGCAGACCGGGACTAGCGGGGGGACTGAACACCGGGGAGCTGTTTTTT.

V gene TRBV6-1 combines with J gene TRBJ2-5; 8 bases agree with TRBD1. Germline lookup yields CDR1 MNHNS and CDR2 SASEGT. The CDR3 contains 13 residues. Trimming cost V 8 bases and J 4 bases; bases outside gene matches: 6. The CDR3 protein is CASRRGRGETQYF. The CDR3 DNA reads TGTGCCAGCCGCAGGGGGCGCGGAGAGACCCAGTACTTC.

V usage is TRBV20-1 and J usage is TRBJ1-5; the match to TRBD1 covers 8 bases. Trimming took 1 base from V and 4 from J; bases not matched to a gene: 12. Germline V gene lookup returns CDR1 DFQATT and CDR2 SNEGSKA (reference sequence). The CDR3 length is 17 residues. CDR3 sequence: CSARGGTGLVENQPQHF. CDR3 bases: TGCAGTGCTAGAGGGGGGACAGGTCTCGTCGAGAATCAGCCCCAGCATTTT.

The V call is TRBV4-2, the J call TRBJ2-7, with D perhaps being TRBD1 or TRBD2 (6 bases each). Germline V gene data show CDR1 as LGHNA and CDR2 as YNFKEQ. Trimming pared 3 bases from V and 1 base from J, leaving 13 bases between. This CDR3 spans 15 amino acids. The CDR3 coding sequence is TGTGCCAGCAGCCAGACCGGGGGCGGGTCCTACGAGCAGTACTTC. This gives the protein CASSQTGGGSYEQYF.

CDR3 in DNA: TGTGCCAGCAGCCAAGCTTCAACAGGGATCTACGAGCAGTACTTC. As protein: CASSQASTGIYEQYF. This rearrangement joins TRBV7-6 to TRBJ2-7; TRBD1 is a possible D gene (6 bases). Germline lookup yields CDR1 SGHVS and CDR2 FNYEAQ. The CDR3 is 15 amino acids. V was pared by 5 bases and J by 3 bases, with 17 bases between.

A few counts support this clonotype. This chain uses TRBV7-6 with TRBJ1-1, with a weak D call TRBD1 (5 bases). The V gene lost 4 bases and the J gene lost 1 base, with 10 bases spanning the gap. The CDR3 length is 14 residues. Germline V gives CDR1 SGHVS, CDR2 FNYEAQ. CDR3 residues: CASSSQETNTEAFF. DNA for the CDR3: TGTGCCAGCAGCTCACAGGAAACGAACACTGAAGCTTTCTTT.

This clonotype was seen more than once but under ten times. The chain joins TRBV19 to TRBJ2-5; 9 positions agree with TRBD1. Trimming removed 3 bases from V and 4 bases from J; junction bases left unmatched: 3. Looked up from germline, CDR1 is LNHDA and CDR2 is SQIVND (reference sequence). This CDR3 comprises 14 residues. The CDR3 nucleotides read TGTGCCAGTAGTATGAGGACAGGGGCAGAGACCCAGTACTTC. It specifies CASSMRTGAETQYF. Variable domain in full (rest from reference TRBV19 and TRBJ2-5): DGGITQSPKYLFRKEGQNVTLSCEQNLNHDAMYWYRQDPGQGLRLIYYSQIVNDFQKGDIAEGYSVSREKKESFPLTVTSAQKNPTAFYLCASSMRTGAETQYFGPGTRLLVL.

The J gene is TRBJ1-1, the V gene TRBV7-9, with D tentatively TRBD1 (5 bases). The ends were cut back, 1 base at V and 4 bases at J, with 10 bases in the middle. The germline V gene has CDR1 SEHNR and CDR2 FQNEAQ (reference sequence). This CDR3 has 14 amino acids. The CDR3 bases are TGTGCCAGCAGCTTAGTAAGCAGGGCCACTGAAGCTTTCTTT. Its protein is CASSLVSRATEAFF.

The chain recombines TRBV20-1 with TRBJ1-2, with D possibly matching TRBD1 (6 bases). The CDR3 has 14 amino acids. In germline, CDR1 is DFQATT, CDR2 SNEGSKA (reference sequence). Deletions cut 3 bases from V and 8 bases from J, with 19 bases between. This CDR3 reads CSASLNREGVGYTF. The CDR3 DNA follows: TGCAGTGCTAGCTTAAACAGGGAAGGGGTCGGCTACACCTTC.

V usage is TRBV7-6 and J usage is TRBJ2-5, with D possibly called TRBD1 or TRBD2 (5 bases each). CDR1 SGHVS and CDR2 FNYEAQ come from the germline V gene. This CDR3 is built from 15 residues. With 4 bases removed from V and 2 bases from J, the gap between germline ends came to 14 bases. DNA for the CDR3: TGTGCCAGCAGCTGGGGGATGGAGGAGCAAGAGACCCAGTACTTC. Encoded protein: CASSWGMEEQETQYF. The full variable domain, its missing parts supplied by reference TRBV7-6 and TRBJ2-5, is GAGVSQSPRYKVTKRGQDVALRCDPISGHVSLYWYRQALGQGPEFLTYFNYEAQQDKSGLPNDRFSAERPEGSISTLTIQRTEQRDSAMYRCASSWGMEEQETQYFGPGTRLLVL.